Described below is a single T cell receptor beta chain sequence and its context. These data belong to a study of T-cell memory formation after mild COVID-19. A 5'RACE reaction primed in the constant segment made cDNA libraries of TCR alpha and TCR beta, and these carried sample barcodes and UMIs. TCRdb analysed the 5' RACE reads with MiXCR anew, one entry per CDR3 protein. The table includes 450,000 to 700,000 distinct CDR3 sequences, roughly 18% detected once. V lost 1 base and J lost 3, with 13 bases in between. The CDR3 is made up of 15 amino acids. Germline CDR1 is SGHTA and CDR2 is FQGNSA. The material sequenced was PBMCs or a T cell subset sorted from them (not recorded which). V usage is TRBV7-2 and J usage is TRBJ2-7; D unresolved. The origin of this receptor is an adult woman who had mild COVID-19 (a few samples of this study predate the infection). Cell type and time point are not known. The CDR3 nucleotides are TGTGCCAGCAGCTTAGGTATCCAGGAAGTCTACGAGCAGTACTTC. Amino acids: CASSLGIQEVYEQYF.